The clone carrying this T cell receptor beta chain appeared a few times. A much larger clone differs by one base, so this may be a read error. MiXCR was run by TCRdb on the RACE reads, yielding one entry per CDR3 protein. Of a few hundred thousand distinct CDR3 sequences listed, about 6% were seen once; the top ten hold around 5.6%. The germline V gene encodes CDR1 SNHLY and CDR2 FYNNEI. V was shortened by 7 bases and J by 3 bases, with 3 bases between the two germline ends. The CDR3 length is 10 residues. The source of the sample is a study of human T cells and chemical hapten exposure. Described time point: patch test 2, 6 weeks after DPC sensitization. As for treatment: therapeutic diphenylcyclopropenone sensitization with weekly scalp DPC.

This chain uses TRBV2 with TRBJ2-5; D call uncertain. The TCR was taken from a woman between 18 and 30 years old with alopecia areata. Some clones in this sample may be carry-over from other donors' samples. The sequencing used whole blood, collected in connection with sensitization to the hapten diphenylcyclopropenone (DPC). The CDR3 reads CASNEETQYF. The CDR3, as DNA: TGTGCCAGCAACGAAGAGACCCAGTACTTC.